In its sample, the clone carrying this T cell receptor delta chain is large. Its antigen is currently unknown. Germline CDR1 and CDR2: TVYSNPD and GDNSRS (reference sequence). J lost 0 bases, V lost 3 bases, and 6 bases had no gene match. The CDR3 is 14 residues long. This sample was included in a study of gammadelta T cells in human blood. Findings of the study overall: Microbial exposure appeared to drive polyclonal γδ T cell expansion after birth.

TCRdb re-processed the RT-PCR reads via CATT. The table records roughly 1,600 delta-chain clones, more than 8% of them present only once. The TCR was taken from a human donor. The V and J genes are TRDV3 and TRDJ1; 8 positions match TRDD3. Sequencing was carried out using non-Vgamma9Vdelta2 gamma-delta T cells from infant blood. The CDR3 DNA sequence: TGTGCCTTCAGCTGGGGGACAGACACCGATAAACTCATCTTT. Residues: CAFSWGTDTDKLIF.